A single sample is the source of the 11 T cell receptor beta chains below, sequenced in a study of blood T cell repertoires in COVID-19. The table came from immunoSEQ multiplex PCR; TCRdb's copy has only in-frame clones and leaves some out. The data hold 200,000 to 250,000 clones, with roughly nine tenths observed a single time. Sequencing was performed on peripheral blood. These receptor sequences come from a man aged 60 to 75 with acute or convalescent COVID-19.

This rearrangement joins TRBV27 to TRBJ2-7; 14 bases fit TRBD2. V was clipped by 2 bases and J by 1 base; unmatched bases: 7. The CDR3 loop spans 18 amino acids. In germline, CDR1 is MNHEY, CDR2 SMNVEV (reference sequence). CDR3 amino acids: CASSLRQGLAGGSYEQYF. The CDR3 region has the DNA TGTGCCAGCAGTTTACGCCAAGGACTAGCGGGAGGTTCCTACGAGCAGTACTTC.

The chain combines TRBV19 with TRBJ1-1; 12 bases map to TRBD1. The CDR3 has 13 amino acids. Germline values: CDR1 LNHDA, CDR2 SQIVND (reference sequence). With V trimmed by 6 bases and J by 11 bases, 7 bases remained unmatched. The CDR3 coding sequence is TGTGCCAGTAGGCCGGGACAGGGGGCGCAGGCTTTCTTT. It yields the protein CASRPGQGAQAFF.

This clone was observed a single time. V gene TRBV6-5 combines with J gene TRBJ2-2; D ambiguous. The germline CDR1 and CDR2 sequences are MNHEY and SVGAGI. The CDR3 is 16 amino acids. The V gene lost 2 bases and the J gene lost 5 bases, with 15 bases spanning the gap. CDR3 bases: TGTGCCAGCAGTTACCGTTCACTCCGGCGGACCGGGGAGCTGTTTTTT. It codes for CASSYRSLRRTGELFF.

DNA of the CDR3: TGTGCCAGCTCACCAGAGCAAGAGACCCAGTACTTC. It yields the protein CASSPEQETQYF. The chain has TRBV18 and TRBJ2-5; D remains unclear. Per the germline V gene, CDR1 is KGHSH and CDR2 is LQKENI. The CDR3 consists of 12 residues. V lost 2 bases and J 2 bases, leaving 3 bases between the germline ends.

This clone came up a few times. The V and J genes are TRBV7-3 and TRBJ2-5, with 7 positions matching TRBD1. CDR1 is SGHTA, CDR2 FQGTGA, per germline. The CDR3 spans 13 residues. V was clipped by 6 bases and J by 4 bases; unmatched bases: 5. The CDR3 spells CASSTGVPETQYF. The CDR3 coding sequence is TGTGCCAGCAGTACAGGGGTACCAGAGACCCAGTACTTC.

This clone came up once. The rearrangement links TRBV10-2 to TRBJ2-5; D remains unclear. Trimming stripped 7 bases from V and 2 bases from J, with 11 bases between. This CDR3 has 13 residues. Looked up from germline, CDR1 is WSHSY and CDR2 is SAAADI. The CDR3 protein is CASMMAGQETQYF. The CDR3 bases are TGCGCCAGCATGATGGCAGGACAAGAGACCCAGTACTTC.

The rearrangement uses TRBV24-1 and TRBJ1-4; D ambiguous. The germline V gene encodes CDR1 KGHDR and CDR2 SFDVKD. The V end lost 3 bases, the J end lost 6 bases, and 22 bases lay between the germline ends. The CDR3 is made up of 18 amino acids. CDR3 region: CATSDLYVRQVEDEKLFF. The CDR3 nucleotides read TGTGCCACCAGTGATCTTTACGTGAGGCAGGTGGAGGATGAAAAACTGTTTTTT.

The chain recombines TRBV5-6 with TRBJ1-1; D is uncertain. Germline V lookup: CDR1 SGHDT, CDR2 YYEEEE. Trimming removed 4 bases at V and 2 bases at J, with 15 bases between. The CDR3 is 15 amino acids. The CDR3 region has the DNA TGTGCCAGCAGCCGTCGAGGGAACCCAAACACTGAAGCTTTCTTT. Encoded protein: CASSRRGNPNTEAFF.

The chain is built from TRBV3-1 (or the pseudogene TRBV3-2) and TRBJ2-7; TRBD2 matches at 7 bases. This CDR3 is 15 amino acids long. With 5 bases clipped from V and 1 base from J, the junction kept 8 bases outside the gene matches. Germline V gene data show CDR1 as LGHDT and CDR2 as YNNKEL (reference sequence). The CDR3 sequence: CASSGGRGTSYEQYF. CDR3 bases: TGTGCCAGCAGCGGGGGGAGGGGCACGTCCTACGAGCAGTACTTC.

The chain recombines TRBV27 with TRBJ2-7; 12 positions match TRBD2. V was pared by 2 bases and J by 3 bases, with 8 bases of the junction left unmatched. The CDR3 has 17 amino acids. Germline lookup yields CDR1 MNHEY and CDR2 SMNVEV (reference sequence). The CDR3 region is CASSLRTSGNKVYEQYF. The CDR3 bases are TGTGCCAGCAGTTTAAGGACTAGCGGGAATAAAGTCTACGAGCAGTACTTC.

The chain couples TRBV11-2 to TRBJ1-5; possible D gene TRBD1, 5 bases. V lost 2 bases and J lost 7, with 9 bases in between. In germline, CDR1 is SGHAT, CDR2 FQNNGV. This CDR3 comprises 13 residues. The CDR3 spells CASSLMEGQPQHF. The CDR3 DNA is TGTGCCAGCAGCTTAATGGAGGGGCAGCCCCAGCATTTT.